This TCR beta chain was recovered during a study of blood T cell repertoires in COVID-19. Background on the study: Sites across the United States, Italy and Spain contributed samples from acute and convalescent COVID-19. The cDNA or gDNA used as material had been derived from T cells, B-cell-depleted T cells, or PBMCs.

Original processing notes: From reference gene primer amplification, estimates of nucleated cell counts were derived. This table comes from immunoSEQ multiplex PCR, and its TCRdb copy is limited to in-frame clones, with some not included. V and J calls and clone size are given by that table; D and trimming were obtained from the DNA. The table shows around 150,000 clones, with around 74% occurring only once. CDR1 and CDR2 from the germline V gene are SGHRS and YFSETQ. This CDR3 region has 12 residues. The V end was cut by 5 bases, the J end by 5 bases, with 10 bases between. The chain has TRBV5-1 and TRBJ1-2; D remains ambiguous. This clonotype was sampled from a man between 70 and 80 years old with acute or convalescent COVID-19. Material for sequencing was peripheral blood. CDR3 sequence (DNA): TGCGCCAGCAGAACGGGGTTTTATGGCTACACCTTC. Its protein is CASRTGFYGYTF.